Sequencing of this T cell receptor beta chain was carried out in a study of cytomegalovirus exposure and HLA in healthy donors. Method: immunoSEQ multiplex PCR; TCRdb's copy keeps in-frame clones and lacks some. The sample lists roughly 98,000 clones, roughly nine tenths occurring once. The sample taken for sequencing was PBMCs. The receptor was derived from a woman younger than 45 in good health and CMV-seronegative.

CDR3 nucleotides: TGTGCCAGCACCCCTAGGATGGTTGGTGAGCAGTTCTTC. It encodes CASTPRMVGEQFF. This rearrangement joins TRBV28 to TRBJ2-1; D is undetermined. CDR3 length: 13 amino acids. CDR1 and CDR2 from the germline V gene are MDHEN and SYDVKM. The ends were cut back, 7 bases at V and 9 bases at J, with 16 bases in the middle.